This T cell receptor beta chain was found in a study of blood T cell repertoires in COVID-19. Germline V CDR1 and CDR2: SGHTA, FQGNSA. The ends lost 3 bases at V and 6 bases at J; junction bases unmatched: 6. This CDR3 comprises 14 residues. Here immunoSEQ multiplex PCR was the method, and the copy in TCRdb shows in-frame clones only, minus some. The sample consists of under 200,000 clones, less than 80% of them appearing once. The sequencing sample was made of PBMCs or T cells enriched from blood (not recorded which). The clonotype was recovered from a woman in her sixties or seventies in a cohort exposed to, infected with or recovered from COVID-19 (not recorded which). The gene calls are TRBV7-2 and TRBJ2-7; 9 nucleotides agree with TRBD1. DNA of the CDR3: TGTGCCAGCAGCTTCACAGGGGGCGAGGGCGAGCAGTACTTC. As protein: CASSFTGGEGEQYF. The full variable domain, completed using reference TRBV7-2 and TRBJ2-7, is GAGVSQSPSNKVTEKGKDVELRCDPISGHTALYWYRQSLGQGLEFLIYFQGNSAPDKSGLPSDRFSAERTGGSVSTLTIQRTQQEDSAVYLCASSFTGGEGEQYFGPGTRLTVT.